This T cell receptor beta chain was found in a study of blood T cell repertoires in COVID-19. Study at large: Samples taken during acute and convalescent COVID-19 were collected in the United States, Italy and Spain.

In the original processing: Amplification with reference gene primers provided the estimates of nucleated cell counts. Profiling relied on immunoSEQ multiplex PCR, and the TCRdb table lists in-frame clones only, not all of them. V, J and clone size are taken as reported in that table, and D and trimming were inferred from the DNA itself. In the table there are about 50,000 clones, approximately 84% of which are singletons. The trim removed 7 bases at V and 4 bases at J, leaving 8 bases unmatched. The germline gives CDR1 SNHLY, CDR2 FYNNEI. CDR3 length equals 15 residues. The sequenced sample was peripheral blood. The rearrangement links TRBV2 to TRBJ2-1; 9 bases are a match to TRBD1. The sequence was collected from a man in his sixties or seventies with active COVID-19. The CDR3 spells CASKDWTGVYNEQFF. CDR3 bases: TGTGCCAGCAAGGACTGGACAGGGGTTTACAATGAGCAGTTCTTC.